This is a list of T cell receptor beta chains from one sample in a study of OX40 agonist ivuxolimab in advanced cancers. Sequenced by immunoSEQ multiplex PCR; TCRdb stores in-frame clones only, minus some. Seen here are tens of thousands of clones, 80% to 90% observed once, and the top ten hold approximately 4.8%. Sequences were derived from CD4+ or CD8+ T cells sorted from blood, sampled in a trial of the OX40 agonist ivuxolimab. The receptor source for this set is an adult with an advanced solid tumor such as melanoma, head and neck, liver or kidney cancer. Each CDR3 is given with its conserved first and last residue. A D gene is named only where the DNA matches it firmly.

j_gene | d_gene | v_gene | CDR3aa | CDR3nt
TRBJ2-7 | TRBD2 | TRBV7-9 | CASSLGLAGDLYEQYF | TGTGCCAGCAGCCTCGGACTAGCGGGAGATCTCTACGAGCAGTACTTC
TRBJ1-4 | NA | TRBV11-2 | CASSIGQPTNEKLFF | TGTGCCAGCAGCATTGGACAGCCGACTAATGAAAAACTGTTTTTT
TRBJ2-1 | TRBD2 | TRBV13 | CASSPTRGTSRHEQFF | TGTGCCAGCAGCCCCACACGGGGGACTAGTCGGCATGAGCAGTTCTTC
TRBJ2-3 | NA | TRBV9 | CASSVAGLSGTDTQYF | TGTGCCAGCAGCGTAGCTGGACTCTCGGGGACAGATACGCAGTATTTT
TRBJ1-2 | NA | TRBV13 | CASSLGGPGTPANYGYTF | TGTGCCAGCAGCTTAGGGGGTCCCGGGACACCCGCTAACTATGGCTACACCTTC
TRBJ2-7 | TRBD1 | TRBV5-1 | CASSFRQGAPYEQYF | TGCGCCAGCAGCTTCCGACAGGGCGCACCCTACGAGCAGTACTTC
TRBJ2-1 | NA | TRBV12-5 | CASGLAREQFF | TGTGCTAGTGGTTTAGCTCGTGAGCAGTTCTTC
TRBJ2-5 | TRBD2 | TRBV7-2 | CASSPSGLAGGGETQYF | TGTGCCAGCAGCCCTTCCGGACTAGCGGGAGGGGGAGAGACCCAGTACTTC
TRBJ2-2 | TRBD1 | TRBV27 | CASSLSSGQVLTGELFF | TGTGCCAGCAGTTTATCCTCCGGACAGGTCTTGACCGGGGAGCTGTTTTTT
TRBJ2-7 | TRBD2 | TRBV2 | CASSALAGVEQYF | TGTGCCAGCAGTGCCCTAGCGGGAGTGGAGCAGTACTTC